The 8 T cell receptor beta chains listed next were all sequenced from one sample in a study of CD8+ T cells in alopecia areata. TCR sequencing used cDNA made by reverse transcription of extracted RNA. Produced via immunoSEQ multiplex PCR; TCRdb's table is partial and in-frame only. The repertoire consists of over 120,000 clones, with roughly three fifths occurring once and the leading ten covering under 8%. Sequences were derived from CD4+ T cells sorted from blood, sampled at week 0. The receptors stem from a human donor with alopecia areata.

The chain links TRBV15 to TRBJ2-5; D gene unclear. The CDR3 sequence is 14 residues long. Deletions cut 5 bases from V and 2 bases from J, with 12 bases between. The germline V gene has CDR1 LNHNV and CDR2 YYDKDF (reference sequence). CDR3 sequence reads: CATSVPHPQETQYF. The CDR3 coding sequence is TGTGCCACCAGCGTCCCACATCCACAAGAGACCCAGTACTTC. Based on the CDR3 plus reference TRBV15 and TRBJ2-5, the full variable domain is DAMVIQNPRYQVTQFGKPVTLSCSQTLNHNVMYWYQQKSSQAPKLLFHYYDKDFNNEADTPDNFQSRRPNTSFCFLDIRSPGLGDTAMYLCATSVPHPQETQYFGPGTRLLVL.

This clone was found once. The V call is TRBV5-1, the J call TRBJ2-3; 8 nucleotides agree with TRBD1. V trimming: 0 bases; J trimming: 2 bases; junction bases outside the gene matches: 5. Per germline, CDR1 SGHRS and CDR2 YFSETQ. The CDR3 has 16 residues. In nucleotides, the CDR3 is TGCGCCAGCAGCTTGGGACAGGGGCTCAACACAGATACGCAGTATTTT. It encodes CASSLGQGLNTDTQYF.

The rearrangement links TRBV18 to TRBJ1-1; no definite D call. The CDR3 has 14 residues. From germline, CDR1 is KGHSH and CDR2 LQKENI. Between the trimmed V and J ends, which lost 3 bases and 1 base, there was a span of 9 bases. CDR3 nucleotide sequence: TGTGCCAGCTCACCGGCGGGGAGGAACACTGAAGCTTTCTTT. As protein: CASSPAGRNTEAFF.

The J gene is TRBJ2-6, the V gene TRBV29-1; D unclear. The V end was cut by 7 bases, the J end by 2 bases, with 9 bases between. The germline gives CDR1 SQVTM, CDR2 ANQGSEA. The CDR3 spans 13 residues. The CDR3 nucleotides are TGCAGCGCCATAACTCCTGGGGCCAACGTCCTGACTTTC. Translation gives CSAITPGANVLTF.

The rearrangement uses TRBV6-5 and TRBJ2-1, with 8 bases fitting TRBD2. CDR1 is MNHEY, CDR2 SVGAGI, per germline. After removal of 0 bases from V and 2 bases from J, the junction contained 3 bases not matched to a gene. This CDR3 contains 16 residues. CDR3 sequence (DNA): TGTGCCAGCAGTTACTCGGGCGGGGGGACCTACAATGAGCAGTTCTTC. Its protein is CASSYSGGGTYNEQFF.

This clone was seen only once. This chain links TRBV5-1 with TRBJ1-6; no reliable D call. The CDR3 is 13 amino acids. Trimming shortened V by 0 bases and J by 10 bases, and 8 bases separated the two germline ends. Germline CDR1 and CDR2: SGHRS and YFSETQ. For the CDR3, the DNA is TGCGCCAGCAGCTTGGTTGGAAGGTCACCCCTCCACTTT. It yields the protein CASSLVGRSPLHF.

This chain connects TRBV29-1 to TRBJ1-2; 9 bases line up with TRBD1. CDR1 is SQVTM and CDR2 is ANQGSEA in the germline V gene. This CDR3 has 14 residues. V shed 7 bases and J 1 base; nucleotides not matched to a gene: 7. The CDR3 bases are TGCAGCGCTGGGACAGGGACGATTAACTATGGCTACACCTTC. Translated, it gives CSAGTGTINYGYTF.

This clone was seen more than once but under ten times. The chain employs TRBV9 and TRBJ2-3; 9 bases are shared with TRBD2. V shed 0 bases and J 1 base; nucleotides not matched to a gene: 3. Looked up from germline, CDR1 is SGDLS and CDR2 is YYNGEE. The CDR3 sequence is 16 residues long. The CDR3 sequence is CASSVGAGGRTDTQYF. CDR3 in DNA: TGTGCCAGCAGCGTAGGGGCGGGGGGGCGCACAGATACGCAGTATTTT.